What follows is one T cell receptor beta chain and its context. Its antigen is still unknown. Trimming cost V 5 bases and J 8 bases; bases outside gene matches: 13. The CDR3 covers 15 residues. Germline CDR1 and CDR2: LNHDA and SQIVND (reference sequence). The time point denotes: blood 2 weeks post-SBRT. The sample's treatment: 15 Gy SBRT to primary tumor, nephrectomy 4 weeks later. The sample belongs to a study of radiation and T cells in renal cell carcinoma. General observations from the study: Top tumor clonotypes rose in blood 2 weeks post-radiation, then contracted.

TCRdb's table, derived via immunoSEQ multiplex PCR, lists solely in-frame clones and lacks some. The sample includes roughly 150,000 clones, 87% seen only once; the top ten take approximately 13%. This sequence was found in a woman aged 50 to 60 with renal cell carcinoma. Specimen: blood, collected from a patient whose treatment included radiotherapy and nephrectomy. The V call is TRBV19, the J call TRBJ2-3; 7 bases are shared with TRBD1. The CDR3 protein is CASSSRTGDPSTQYF. As DNA, the CDR3 is TGTGCCAGTAGTTCCCGGACAGGTGACCCCAGTACGCAGTATTTT.